This T cell receptor (beta chain) was sequenced during a study of blood T cell repertoires in COVID-19. Study-wide context: Donors in the United States, Italy and Spain gave samples during acute or convalescent COVID-19.

The CDR3 extends over 13 amino acids. CDR1 is MNHEY, CDR2 SVGAGI, per germline. The ends were cut back, 6 bases at V and 0 bases at J, with 8 bases in the middle. As handled by the study authors: Reference gene primer amplification in the assay estimated nucleated cell counts. TCRdb's copy holds only in-frame clones and misses some; the assay was immunoSEQ multiplex PCR. The V and J calls and clone size are taken from that table; D and trimming were inferred from the DNA. The sample has roughly 190,000 clones, 88% seen once. The origin of this receptor is a woman between 40 and 50 years old who had recovered from COVID-19. Specimen: peripheral blood. The gene calls are TRBV6-5 and TRBJ1-2, with D unclear. CDR3 nucleotide sequence: TGTGCCAGCAGGAGAGATTCTAACTATGGCTACACCTTC. Its translation is CASRRDSNYGYTF.